This T cell receptor beta chain originates from a study of T cell repertoires in cytomegalovirus infection. Across the study: Public TCR beta signatures were indicative of both CMV infection and a matching HLA type. Regarding the study as a whole: In two of eight donors, the top clonotype was HLA-C-restricted CMV-specific.

The CDR3 spans 14 residues. Trimming cost V 5 bases and J 5 bases; bases outside gene matches: 5. Germline loops: CDR1 MNHEY, CDR2 SMNVEV (reference sequence). TCRdb re-called the reads through MiXCR, storing one row per CDR3 protein. The table shows around 250,000 distinct CDR3 sequences, with approximately 15% occurring only once. This clonotype was detected many times. The antigen is undetermined. The chain carries TRBV27 and TRBJ1-4; 7 bases agree with TRBD1. The sequenced sample was CD8+ T cells from PBMCs. The receptor comes from a human donor in good health (CMV status not recorded). Some clones in this sample may be carry-over from other donors' samples. In DNA, the CDR3 is TGTGCCAGCAGTACCCGGGACAGAAATGAAAAACTGTTTTTT. This translates into CASSTRDRNEKLFF.